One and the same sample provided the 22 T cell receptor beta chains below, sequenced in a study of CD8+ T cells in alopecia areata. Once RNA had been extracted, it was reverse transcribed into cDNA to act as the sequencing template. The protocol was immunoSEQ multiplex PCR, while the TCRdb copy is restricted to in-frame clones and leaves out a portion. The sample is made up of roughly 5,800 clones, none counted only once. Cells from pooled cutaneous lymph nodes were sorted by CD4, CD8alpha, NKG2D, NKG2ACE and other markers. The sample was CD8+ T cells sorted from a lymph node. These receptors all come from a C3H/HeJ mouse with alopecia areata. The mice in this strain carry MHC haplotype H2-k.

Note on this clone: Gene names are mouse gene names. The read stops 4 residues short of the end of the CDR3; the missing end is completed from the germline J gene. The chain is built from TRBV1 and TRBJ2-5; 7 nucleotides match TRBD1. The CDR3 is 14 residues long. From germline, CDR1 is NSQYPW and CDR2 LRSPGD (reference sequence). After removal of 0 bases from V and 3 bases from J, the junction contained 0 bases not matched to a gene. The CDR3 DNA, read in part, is TGCACCTGCAGTGCAGACAGGGGGCAAGAC. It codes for CTCSADRGQD. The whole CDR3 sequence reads CTCSADRGQDTQYF. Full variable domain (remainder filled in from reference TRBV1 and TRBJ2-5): VTLLEQNPRWRLVPRGQAVNLRCILKNSQYPWMSWYQQDLQKQLQWLFTLRSPGDKEVKSLPGADYLATRVTDTELRLQVANMSQGRTLYCTCSADRGQDTQYFGPGTRLLVL.

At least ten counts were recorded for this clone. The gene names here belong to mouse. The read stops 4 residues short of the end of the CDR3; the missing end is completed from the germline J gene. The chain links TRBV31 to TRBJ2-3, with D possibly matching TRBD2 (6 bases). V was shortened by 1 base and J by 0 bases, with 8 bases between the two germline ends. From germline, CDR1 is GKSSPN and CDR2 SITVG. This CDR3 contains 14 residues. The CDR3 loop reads CAWSQLGSAETLYF. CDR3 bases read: TGTGCCTGGAGTCAACTGGGTAGTGCAGAA. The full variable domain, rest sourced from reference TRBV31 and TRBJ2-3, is AQTIHQWPVAEIKAVGSPLSLGCTIKGKSSPNLYWYWQATGGTLQQLFYSITVGQVESVVQLNLSASRPKDDQFILSTEKLLLSHSGFYLCAWSQLGSAETLYFGSGTRLTVL.

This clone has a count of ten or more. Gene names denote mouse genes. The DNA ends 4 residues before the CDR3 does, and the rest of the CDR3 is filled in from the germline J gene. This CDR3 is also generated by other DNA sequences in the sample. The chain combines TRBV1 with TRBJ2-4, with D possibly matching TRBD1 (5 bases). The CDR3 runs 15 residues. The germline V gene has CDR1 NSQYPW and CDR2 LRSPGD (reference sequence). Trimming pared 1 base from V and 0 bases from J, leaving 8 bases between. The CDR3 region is CTCSAGTPSQNTLYF. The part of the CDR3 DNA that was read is TGCACCTGCAGTGCAGGGACACCTAGTCAAAAC.

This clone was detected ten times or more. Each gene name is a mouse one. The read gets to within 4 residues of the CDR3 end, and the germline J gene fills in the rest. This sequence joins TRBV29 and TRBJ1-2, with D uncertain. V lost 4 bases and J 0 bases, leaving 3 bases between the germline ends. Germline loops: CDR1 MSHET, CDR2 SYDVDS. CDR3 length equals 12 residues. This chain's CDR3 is CASSSSNSDYTF. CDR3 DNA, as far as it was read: TGTGCTAGCAGTTCTTCAAACTCC.

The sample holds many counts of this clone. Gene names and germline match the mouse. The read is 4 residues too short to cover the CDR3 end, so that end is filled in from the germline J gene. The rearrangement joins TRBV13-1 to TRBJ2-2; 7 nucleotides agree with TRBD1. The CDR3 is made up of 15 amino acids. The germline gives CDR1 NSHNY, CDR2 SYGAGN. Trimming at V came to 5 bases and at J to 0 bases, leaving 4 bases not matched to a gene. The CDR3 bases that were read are TGTGCCAGCAGCCGGGACAGAGCAAACACCGGG. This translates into CASSRDRANTG. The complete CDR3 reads CASSRDRANTGQLYF.

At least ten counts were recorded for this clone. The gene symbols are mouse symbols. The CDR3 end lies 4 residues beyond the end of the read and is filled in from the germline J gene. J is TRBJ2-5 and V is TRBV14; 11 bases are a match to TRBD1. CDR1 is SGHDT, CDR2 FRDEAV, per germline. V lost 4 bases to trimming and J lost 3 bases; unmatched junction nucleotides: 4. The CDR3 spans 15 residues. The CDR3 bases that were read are TGTGCCAGCAGTCCCCGGGACAGGGGGCAAGAC. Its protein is CASSPRDRGQD. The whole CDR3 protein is CASSPRDRGQDTQYF.

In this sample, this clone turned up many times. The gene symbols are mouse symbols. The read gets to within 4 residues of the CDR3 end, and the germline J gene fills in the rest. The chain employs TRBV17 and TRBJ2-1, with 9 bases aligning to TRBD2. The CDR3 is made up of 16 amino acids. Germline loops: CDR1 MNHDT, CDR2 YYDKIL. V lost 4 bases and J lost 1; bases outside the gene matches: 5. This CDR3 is CASSKLGGENYAEQFF. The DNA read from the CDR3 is TGTGCTAGCAGTAAACTGGGGGGCGAAAACTATGCT.

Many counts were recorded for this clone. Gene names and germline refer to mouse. The DNA read from the CDR3 is TGTGCCAGCGGGGGACTGGGGGGATAT. Translation gives CASGGLGGY. The whole CDR3 sequence reads CASGGLGGYEQYF. This chain uses TRBV13-1 with TRBJ2-7, with 12 bases identical to TRBD2. The missing CDR3 end, 4 residues past where the read stops, is filled in from the germline J gene. The germline CDR1 and CDR2 sequences are NSHNY and SYGAGN. The CDR3 loop spans 13 amino acids.

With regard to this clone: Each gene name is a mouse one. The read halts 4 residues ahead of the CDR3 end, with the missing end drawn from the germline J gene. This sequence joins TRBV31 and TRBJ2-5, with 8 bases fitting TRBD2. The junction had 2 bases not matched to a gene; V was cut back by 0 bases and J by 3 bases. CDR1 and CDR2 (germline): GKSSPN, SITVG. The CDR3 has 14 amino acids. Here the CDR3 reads CAWSLWGGQDTQYF. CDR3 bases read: TGTGCCTGGAGTCTTTGGGGGGGTCAAGAC.

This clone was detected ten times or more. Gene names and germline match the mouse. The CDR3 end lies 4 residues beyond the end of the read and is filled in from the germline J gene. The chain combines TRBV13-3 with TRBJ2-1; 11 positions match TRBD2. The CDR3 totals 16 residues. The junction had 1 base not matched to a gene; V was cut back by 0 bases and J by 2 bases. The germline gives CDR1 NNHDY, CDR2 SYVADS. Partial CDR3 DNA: TGTGCCAGCAGTGATGAGGGACTGGGGGACTATGCT. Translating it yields CASSDEGLGDYA. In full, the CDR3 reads CASSDEGLGDYAEQFF.

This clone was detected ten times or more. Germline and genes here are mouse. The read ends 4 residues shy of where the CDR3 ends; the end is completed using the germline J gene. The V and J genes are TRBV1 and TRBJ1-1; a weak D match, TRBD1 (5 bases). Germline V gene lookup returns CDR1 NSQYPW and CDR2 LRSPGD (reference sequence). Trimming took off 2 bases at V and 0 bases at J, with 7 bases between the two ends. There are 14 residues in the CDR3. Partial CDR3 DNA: TGCACCTGCAGTGCAAGGACAACAAACACA. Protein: CTCSARTTNT. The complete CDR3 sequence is CTCSARTTNTEVFF.

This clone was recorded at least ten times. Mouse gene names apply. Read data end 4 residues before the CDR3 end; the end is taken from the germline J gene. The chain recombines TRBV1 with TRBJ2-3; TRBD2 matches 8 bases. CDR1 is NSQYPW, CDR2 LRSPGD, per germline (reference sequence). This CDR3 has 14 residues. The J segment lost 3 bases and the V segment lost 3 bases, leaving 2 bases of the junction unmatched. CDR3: CTCSAGGRAETLYF. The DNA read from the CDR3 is TGCACCTGCAGTGCGGGGGGGCGCGCAGAA.

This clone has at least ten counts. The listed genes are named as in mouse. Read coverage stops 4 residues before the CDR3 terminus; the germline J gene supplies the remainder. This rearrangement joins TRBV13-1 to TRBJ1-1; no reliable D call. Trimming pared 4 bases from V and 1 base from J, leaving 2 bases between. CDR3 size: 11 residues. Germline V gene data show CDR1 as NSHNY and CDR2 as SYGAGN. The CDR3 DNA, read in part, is TGTGCCAGCAGTATGAACACA. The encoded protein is CASSMNT. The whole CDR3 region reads CASSMNTEVFF.

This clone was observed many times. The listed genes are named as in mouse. CDR3 DNA (partial): TGTGCCAGCAGCCACTGGGGGGGTGCAGAA. This sequence encodes CASSHWGGAE. The entire CDR3 is CASSHWGGAETLYF. V and J are TRBV5 and TRBJ2-3, with 8 nucleotides matching TRBD2. The read ends 4 residues early relative to the CDR3; the germline J gene fills the gap. The CDR3 is made up of 14 amino acids. The trim removed 3 bases at V and 1 base at J, leaving 0 bases unmatched. Germline CDR1 is LGHNA and CDR2 is YNLKQL (reference sequence).

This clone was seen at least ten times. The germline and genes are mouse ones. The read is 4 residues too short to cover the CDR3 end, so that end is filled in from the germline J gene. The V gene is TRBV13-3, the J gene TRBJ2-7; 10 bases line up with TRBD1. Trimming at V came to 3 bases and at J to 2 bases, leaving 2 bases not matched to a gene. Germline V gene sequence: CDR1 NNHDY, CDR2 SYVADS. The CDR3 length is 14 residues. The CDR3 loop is CASSADRGTYEQYF. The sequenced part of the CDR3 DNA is TGTGCCAGCAGTGCGGACAGGGGGACCTAT.

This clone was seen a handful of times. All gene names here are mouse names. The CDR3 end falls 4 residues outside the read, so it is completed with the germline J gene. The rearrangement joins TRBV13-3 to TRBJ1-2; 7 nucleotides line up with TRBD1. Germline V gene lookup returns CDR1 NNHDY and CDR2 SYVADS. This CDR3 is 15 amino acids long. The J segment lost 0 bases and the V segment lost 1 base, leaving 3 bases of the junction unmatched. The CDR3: CASSDRGTANSDYTF. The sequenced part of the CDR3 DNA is TGTGCCAGCAGTGATAGGGGGACAGCAAACTCC.

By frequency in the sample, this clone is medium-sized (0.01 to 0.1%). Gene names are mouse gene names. CDR3 DNA, as far as it was read: TGTGCCAGCAGTGATGGACTCTAT. It translates to CASSDGLY. The complete CDR3 reads CASSDGLYEQYF. This chain uses TRBV13-1 with TRBJ2-7; no firm D call. The missing CDR3 end, 4 residues past where the read stops, is filled in from the germline J gene. This CDR3 is built from 12 residues. Trimming took off 0 bases at V and 3 bases at J, with 4 bases between the two ends. In germline, CDR1 is NSHNY, CDR2 SYGAGN.

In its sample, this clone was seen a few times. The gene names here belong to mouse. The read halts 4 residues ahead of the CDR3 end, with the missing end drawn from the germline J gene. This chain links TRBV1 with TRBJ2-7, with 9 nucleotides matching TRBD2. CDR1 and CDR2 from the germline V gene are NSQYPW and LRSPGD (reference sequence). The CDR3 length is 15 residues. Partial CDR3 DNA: TGCACCTGCAGTGCAGAGGGACTGGGTTTGTAT. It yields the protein CTCSAEGLGLY. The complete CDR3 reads CTCSAEGLGLYEQYF.

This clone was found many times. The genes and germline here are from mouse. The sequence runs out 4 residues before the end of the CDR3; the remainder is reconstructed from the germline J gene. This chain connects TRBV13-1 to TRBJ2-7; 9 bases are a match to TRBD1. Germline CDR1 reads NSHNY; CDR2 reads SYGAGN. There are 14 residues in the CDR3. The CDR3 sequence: CASSERDRVDEQYF. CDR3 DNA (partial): TGTGCCAGCAGTGAGAGGGACAGGGTCGAT.

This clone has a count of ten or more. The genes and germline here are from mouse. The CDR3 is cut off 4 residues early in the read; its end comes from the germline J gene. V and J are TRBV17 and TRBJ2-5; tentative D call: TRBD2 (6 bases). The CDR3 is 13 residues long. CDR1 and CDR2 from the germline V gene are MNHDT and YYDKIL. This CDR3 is CASSREWGDTQYF. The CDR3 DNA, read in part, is TGTGCTAGCAGTAGAGAGTGGGGGGAC.

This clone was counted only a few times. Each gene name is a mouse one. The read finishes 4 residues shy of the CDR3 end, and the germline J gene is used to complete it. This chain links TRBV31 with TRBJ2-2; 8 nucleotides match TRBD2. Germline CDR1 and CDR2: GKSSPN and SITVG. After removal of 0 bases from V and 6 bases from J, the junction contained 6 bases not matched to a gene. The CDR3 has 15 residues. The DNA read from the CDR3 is TGTGCCTGGAGTCTAGGCTGGGGGGCAGCCGGG. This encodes CAWSLGWGAAG. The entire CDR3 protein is CAWSLGWGAAGQLYF.

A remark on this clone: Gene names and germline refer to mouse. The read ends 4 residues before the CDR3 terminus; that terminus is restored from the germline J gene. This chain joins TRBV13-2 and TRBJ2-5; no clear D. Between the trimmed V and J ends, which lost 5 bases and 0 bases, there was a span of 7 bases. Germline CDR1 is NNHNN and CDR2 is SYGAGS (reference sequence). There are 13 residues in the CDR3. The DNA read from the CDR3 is TGTGCCAGCGGCCACAGAAACCAAGAC. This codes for CASGHRNQD. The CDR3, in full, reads CASGHRNQDTQYF.